This entry describes one T cell receptor beta chain. The protocol was immunoSEQ multiplex PCR, while the TCRdb copy is restricted to in-frame clones and leaves out a portion. Of some 980,000 clones listed, approximately 76% are singletons. This CDR3 has 14 residues. The ends were cut back, 8 bases at V and 1 base at J, with 12 bases in the middle. The data belong to a study of shared clonotypes between healthy human individuals. Sequenced input: memory CD4+ T cells sorted from blood. The subset is: CD45RA-negative fraction. This TCR was recovered from a man between 18 and 29 years old in good health. The J gene is TRBJ1-3, the V gene TRBV6-7; D remains unclear. TRBV6-7 falls under the ORF class, with uncertain function. CDR3 sequence: CASSHEVSGNTIYF. The CDR3 nucleotides read TGTGCCAGCTCCCATGAGGTGTCTGGAAACACCATATATTTT.